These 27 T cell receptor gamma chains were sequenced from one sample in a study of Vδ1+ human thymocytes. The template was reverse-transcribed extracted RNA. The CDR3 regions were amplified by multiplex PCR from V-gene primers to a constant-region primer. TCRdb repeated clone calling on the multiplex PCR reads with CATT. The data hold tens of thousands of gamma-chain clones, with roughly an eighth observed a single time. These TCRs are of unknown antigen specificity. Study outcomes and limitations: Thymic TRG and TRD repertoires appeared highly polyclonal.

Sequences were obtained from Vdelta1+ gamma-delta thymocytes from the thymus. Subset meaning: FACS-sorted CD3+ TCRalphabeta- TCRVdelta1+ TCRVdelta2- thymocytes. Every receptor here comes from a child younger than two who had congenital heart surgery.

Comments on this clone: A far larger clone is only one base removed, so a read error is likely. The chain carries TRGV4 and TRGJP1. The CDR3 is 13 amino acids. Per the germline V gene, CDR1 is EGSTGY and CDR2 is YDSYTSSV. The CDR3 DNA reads TGTGCCACCTGGGATACTACTGGTTGGTTCAAGATATTT. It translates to CATWDTTGWFKIF.

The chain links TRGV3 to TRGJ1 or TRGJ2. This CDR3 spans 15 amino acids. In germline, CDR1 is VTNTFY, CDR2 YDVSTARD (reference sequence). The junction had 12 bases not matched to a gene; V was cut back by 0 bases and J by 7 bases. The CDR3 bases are TGTGCCACCTGGGACAGGCCCCGATTTGGGTATAAGAAACTCTTT. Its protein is CATWDRPRFGYKKLF.

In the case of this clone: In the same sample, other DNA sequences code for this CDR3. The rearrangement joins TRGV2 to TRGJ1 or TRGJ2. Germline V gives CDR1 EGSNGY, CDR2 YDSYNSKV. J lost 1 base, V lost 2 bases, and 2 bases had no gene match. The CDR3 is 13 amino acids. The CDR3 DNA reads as TGTGCCACCTGGGACGTTAATTATTATAAGAAACTCTTT. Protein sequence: CATWDVNYYKKLF.

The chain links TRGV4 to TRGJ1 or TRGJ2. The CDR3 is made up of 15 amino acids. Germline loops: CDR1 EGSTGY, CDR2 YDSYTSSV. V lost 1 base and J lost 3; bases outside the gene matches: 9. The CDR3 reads CATWDGDLLYYKKLF. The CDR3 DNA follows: TGTGCCACCTGGGATGGTGACCTTCTTTATTATAAGAAACTCTTT.

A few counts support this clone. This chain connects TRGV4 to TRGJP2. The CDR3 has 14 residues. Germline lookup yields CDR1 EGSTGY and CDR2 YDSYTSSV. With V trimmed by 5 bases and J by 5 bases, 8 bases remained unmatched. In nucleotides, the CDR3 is TGTGCCACCTGGGGATATGTGAGTGATTGGATCAAGACGTTT. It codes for CATWGYVSDWIKTF.

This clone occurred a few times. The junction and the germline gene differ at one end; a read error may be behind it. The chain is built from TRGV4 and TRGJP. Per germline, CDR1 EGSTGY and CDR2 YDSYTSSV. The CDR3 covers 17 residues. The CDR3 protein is CATWNGPGELGKKIKVF. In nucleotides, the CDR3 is TGTGCCACCTGGAATGGGCCTGGAGAGTTGGGCAAAAAAATCAAGGTATTT.

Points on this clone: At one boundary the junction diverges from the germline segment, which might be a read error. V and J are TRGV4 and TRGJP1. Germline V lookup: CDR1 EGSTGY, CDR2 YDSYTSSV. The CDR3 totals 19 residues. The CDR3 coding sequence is TGTGCCACCTGGAATGGAAAAGCTGCGGATGGAGCCACTGGTTGGTTCAAGATATTT. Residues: CATWNGKAADGATGWFKIF.

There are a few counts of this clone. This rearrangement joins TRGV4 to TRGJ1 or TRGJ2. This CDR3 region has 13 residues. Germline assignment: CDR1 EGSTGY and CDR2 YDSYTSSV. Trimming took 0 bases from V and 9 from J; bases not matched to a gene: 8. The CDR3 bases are TGTGCCACCTGGGATGGGCACCCCCCTAAGAAACTCTTT. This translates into CATWDGHPPKKLF.

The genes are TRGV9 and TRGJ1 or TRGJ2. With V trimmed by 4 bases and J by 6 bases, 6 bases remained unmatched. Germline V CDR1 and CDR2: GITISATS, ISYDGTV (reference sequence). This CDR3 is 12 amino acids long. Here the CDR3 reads CALWDESYKKLF. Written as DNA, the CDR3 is TGTGCCTTGTGGGACGAAAGTTATAAGAAACTCTTT.

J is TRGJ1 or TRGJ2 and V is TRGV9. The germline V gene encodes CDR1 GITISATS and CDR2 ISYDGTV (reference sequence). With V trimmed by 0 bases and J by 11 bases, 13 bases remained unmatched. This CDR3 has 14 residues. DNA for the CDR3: TGTGCCTTGTGGGAGGTGCGCCCCTACGGGGAGAAACTCTTT. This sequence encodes CALWEVRPYGEKLF.

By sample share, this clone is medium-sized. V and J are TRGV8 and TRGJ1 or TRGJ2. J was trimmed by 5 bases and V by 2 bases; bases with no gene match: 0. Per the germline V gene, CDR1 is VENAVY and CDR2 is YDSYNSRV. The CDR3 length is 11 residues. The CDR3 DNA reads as TGTGCCACCTGGGATAATTATAAGAAACTCTTT. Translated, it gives CATWDNYKKLF.

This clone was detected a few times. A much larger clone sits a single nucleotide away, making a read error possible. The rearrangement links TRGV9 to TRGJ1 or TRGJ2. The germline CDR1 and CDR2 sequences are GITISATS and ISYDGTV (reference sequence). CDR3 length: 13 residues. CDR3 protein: CALREVRGYKKLF. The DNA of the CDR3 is TGTGCCTTGCGGGAGGTGCGGGGTTATAAGAAACTCTTT.

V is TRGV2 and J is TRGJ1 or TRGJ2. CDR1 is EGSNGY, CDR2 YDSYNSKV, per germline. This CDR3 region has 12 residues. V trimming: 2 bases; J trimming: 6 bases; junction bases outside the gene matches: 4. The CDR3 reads CATWDAPYKKLF. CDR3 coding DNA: TGTGCCACCTGGGACGCTCCTTATAAGAAACTCTTT.

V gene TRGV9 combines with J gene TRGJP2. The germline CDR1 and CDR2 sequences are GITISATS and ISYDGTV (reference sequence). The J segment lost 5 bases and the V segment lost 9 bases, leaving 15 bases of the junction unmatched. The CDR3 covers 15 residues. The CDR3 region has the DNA TGTGCCTTGCCTGGGAGGAAGAAGAGTGATTGGATCAAGACGTTT. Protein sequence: CALPGRKKSDWIKTF.

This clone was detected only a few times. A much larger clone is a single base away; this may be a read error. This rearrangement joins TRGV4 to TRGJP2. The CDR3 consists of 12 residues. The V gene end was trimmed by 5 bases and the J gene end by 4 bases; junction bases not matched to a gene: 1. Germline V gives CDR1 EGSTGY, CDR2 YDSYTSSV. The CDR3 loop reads CATWASDWIKTF. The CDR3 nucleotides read TGTGCCACCTGGGCTAGTGATTGGATCAAGACGTTT.

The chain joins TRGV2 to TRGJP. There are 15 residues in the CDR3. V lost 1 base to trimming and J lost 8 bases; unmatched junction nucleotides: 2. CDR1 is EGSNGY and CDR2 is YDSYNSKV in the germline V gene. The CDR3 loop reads CATWDGQLGKKIKVF. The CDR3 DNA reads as TGTGCCACCTGGGACGGACAGTTGGGCAAAAAAATCAAGGTATTT.

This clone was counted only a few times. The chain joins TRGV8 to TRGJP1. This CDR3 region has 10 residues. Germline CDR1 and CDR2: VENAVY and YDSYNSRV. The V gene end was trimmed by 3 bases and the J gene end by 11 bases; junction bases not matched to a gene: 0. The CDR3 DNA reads TGTGCCACCTGGGATTGGTTCAAGATATTT. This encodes CATWDWFKIF.

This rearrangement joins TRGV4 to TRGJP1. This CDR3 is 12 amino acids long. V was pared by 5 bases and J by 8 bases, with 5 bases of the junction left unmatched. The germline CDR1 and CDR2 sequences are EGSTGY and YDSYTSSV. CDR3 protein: CATWVRGWFKIF. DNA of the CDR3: TGTGCCACCTGGGTGAGGGGTTGGTTCAAGATATTT.

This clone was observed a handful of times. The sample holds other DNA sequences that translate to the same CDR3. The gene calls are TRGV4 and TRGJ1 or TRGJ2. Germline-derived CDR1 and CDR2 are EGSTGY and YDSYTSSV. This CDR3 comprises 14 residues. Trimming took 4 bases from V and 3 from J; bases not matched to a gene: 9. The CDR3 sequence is CATWDGPSYYKKLF. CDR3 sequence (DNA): TGTGCCACCTGGGACGGGCCTTCTTATTATAAGAAACTCTTT.

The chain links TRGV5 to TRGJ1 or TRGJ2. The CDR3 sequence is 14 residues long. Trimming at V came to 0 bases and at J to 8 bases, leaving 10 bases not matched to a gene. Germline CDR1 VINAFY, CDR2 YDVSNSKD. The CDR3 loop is CATWDRRIGHKKLF. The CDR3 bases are TGTGCCACCTGGGACAGGCGGATTGGTCATAAGAAACTCTTT.

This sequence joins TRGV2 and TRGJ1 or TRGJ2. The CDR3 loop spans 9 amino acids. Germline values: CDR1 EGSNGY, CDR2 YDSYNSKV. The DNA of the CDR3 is TGTGCGCCTTGGGGTAAGAAACTCTTT. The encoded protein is CAPWGKKLF.

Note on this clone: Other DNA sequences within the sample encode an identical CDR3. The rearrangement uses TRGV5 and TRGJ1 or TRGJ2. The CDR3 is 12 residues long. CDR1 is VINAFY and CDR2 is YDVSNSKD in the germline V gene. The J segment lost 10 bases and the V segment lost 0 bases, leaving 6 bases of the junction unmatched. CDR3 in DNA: TGTGCCACCTGGGACAGGCTGGGAAAGAAACTCTTT. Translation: CATWDRLGKKLF.

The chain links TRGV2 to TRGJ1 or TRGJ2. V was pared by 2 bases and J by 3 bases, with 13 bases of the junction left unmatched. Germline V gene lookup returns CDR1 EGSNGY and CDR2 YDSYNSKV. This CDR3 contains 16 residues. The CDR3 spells CATWDECEPIYYKKLF. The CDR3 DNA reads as TGTGCCACCTGGGACGAATGCGAACCCATTTATTATAAGAAACTCTTT.

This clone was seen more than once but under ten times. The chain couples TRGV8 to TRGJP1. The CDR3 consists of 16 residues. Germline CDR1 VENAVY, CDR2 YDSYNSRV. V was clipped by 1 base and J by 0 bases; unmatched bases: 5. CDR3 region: CATWDSLYTTGWFKIF. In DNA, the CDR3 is TGTGCCACCTGGGATAGCCTATATACCACTGGTTGGTTCAAGATATTT.

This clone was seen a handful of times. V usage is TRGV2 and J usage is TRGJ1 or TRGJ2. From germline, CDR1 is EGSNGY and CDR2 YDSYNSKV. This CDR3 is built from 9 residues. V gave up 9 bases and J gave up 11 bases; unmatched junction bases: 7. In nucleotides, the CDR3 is TGTGCCACCGGGTACCAGAAACTCTTT. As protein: CATGYQKLF.

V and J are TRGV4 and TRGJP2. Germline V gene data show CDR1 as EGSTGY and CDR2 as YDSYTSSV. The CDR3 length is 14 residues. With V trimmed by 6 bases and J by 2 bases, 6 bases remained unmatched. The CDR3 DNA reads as TGTGCCACCTGGAGCCCCAGTAGTGATTGGATCAAGACGTTT. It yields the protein CATWSPSSDWIKTF.

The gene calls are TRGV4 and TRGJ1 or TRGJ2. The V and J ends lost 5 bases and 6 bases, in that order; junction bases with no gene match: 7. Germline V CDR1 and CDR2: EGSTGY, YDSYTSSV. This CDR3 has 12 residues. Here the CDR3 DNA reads TGTGCCACCTGGGTGGTGGGTTATAAGAAACTCTTT. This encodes CATWVVGYKKLF.